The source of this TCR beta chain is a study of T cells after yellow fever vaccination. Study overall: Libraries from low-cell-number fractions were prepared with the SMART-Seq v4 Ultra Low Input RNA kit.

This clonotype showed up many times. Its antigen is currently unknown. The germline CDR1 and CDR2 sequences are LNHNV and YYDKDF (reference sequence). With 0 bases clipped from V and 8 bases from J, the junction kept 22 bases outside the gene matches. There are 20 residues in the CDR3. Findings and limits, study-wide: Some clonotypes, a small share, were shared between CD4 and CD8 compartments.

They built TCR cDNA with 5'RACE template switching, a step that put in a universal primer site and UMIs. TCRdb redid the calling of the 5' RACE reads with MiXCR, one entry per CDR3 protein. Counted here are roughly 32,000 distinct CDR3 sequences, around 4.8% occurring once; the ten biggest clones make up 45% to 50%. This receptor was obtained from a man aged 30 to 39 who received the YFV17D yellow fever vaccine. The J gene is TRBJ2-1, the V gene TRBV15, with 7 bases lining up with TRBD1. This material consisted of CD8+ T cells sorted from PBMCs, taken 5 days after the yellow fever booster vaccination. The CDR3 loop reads CATSRDFFFDRGPGGDEQFF. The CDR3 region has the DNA TGTGCCACCAGCAGAGATTTTTTTTTTGATAGGGGGCCAGGGGGTGATGAGCAGTTCTTC. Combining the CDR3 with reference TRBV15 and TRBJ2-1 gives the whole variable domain DAMVIQNPRYQVTQFGKPVTLSCSQTLNHNVMYWYQQKSSQAPKLLFHYYDKDFNNEADTPDNFQSRRPNTSFCFLDIRSPGLGDTAMYLCATSRDFFFDRGPGGDEQFFGPGTRLTVL.